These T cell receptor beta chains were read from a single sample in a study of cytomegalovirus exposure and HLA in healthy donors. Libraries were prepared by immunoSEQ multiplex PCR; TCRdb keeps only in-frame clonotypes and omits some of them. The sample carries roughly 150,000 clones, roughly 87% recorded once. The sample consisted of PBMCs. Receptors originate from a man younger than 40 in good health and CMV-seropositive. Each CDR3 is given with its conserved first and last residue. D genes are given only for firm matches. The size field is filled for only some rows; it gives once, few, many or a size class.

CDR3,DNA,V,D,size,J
CASSQGTGWTGELFF,TGTGCCAGCAGCCAAGGGACAGGGTGGACCGGGGAGCTGTTTTTT,TRBV14,TRBD1,-,TRBJ2-2
CASSERGWGETQYF,TGTGCCAGCAGTGAGCGGGGATGGGGAGAGACCCAGTACTTC,TRBV6-1,-,-,TRBJ2-5
CASSLLLAGGPMKDGELFF,TGTGCCAGCAGTTTATTGCTAGCGGGAGGGCCAATGAAGGACGGGGAGCTGTTTTTT,TRBV28,TRBD2,-,TRBJ2-2
CASSEAAGQNQPQHF,TGTGCCAGCAGTGAAGCGGCGGGACAGAATCAGCCCCAGCATTTT,TRBV2,TRBD1,-,TRBJ1-5
CASSLVGTGGANTIYF,TGTGCCAGCAGCTTAGTGGGGACAGGGGGAGCGAACACCATATATTTT,TRBV7-2,TRBD1,once,TRBJ1-3
CASRYSGETNEKLFF,TGCGCCAGCAGGTACTCGGGGGAAACTAATGAAAAACTGTTTTTT,TRBV4-3,-,-,TRBJ1-4
CASSPDSNEQYF,TGTGCCAGCAGTCCGGACTCGAACGAGCAGTACTTC,TRBV28,-,-,TRBJ2-7
CASSLAGGTDTQYF,TGTGCCAGCAGCTTAGCGGGAGGCACAGATACGCAGTATTTT,TRBV11-2,-,-,TRBJ2-3
CASSTQGSNQPQHF,TGTGCCAGCAGTACTCAGGGTAGCAATCAGCCCCAGCATTTT,TRBV25-1,-,-,TRBJ1-5
CASSGAGGPYTGELFF,TGTGCCAGTTCTGGGGCAGGGGGCCCATACACCGGGGAGCTGTTTTTT,TRBV2,TRBD1,-,TRBJ2-2
CASSLLTSSSYNEQFF,TGTGCCAGCAGCTTGTTGACAAGCAGCTCCTACAATGAGCAGTTCTTC,TRBV7-2,-,few,TRBJ2-1
CASSSGTSALREQFF,TGTGCCAGCAGCTCAGGGACTAGCGCCCTACGGGAGCAGTTCTTC,TRBV11-3,TRBD2,-,TRBJ2-1
CASNIQGASPEAFF,TGTGCCAGCAACATACAGGGGGCGAGCCCTGAAGCTTTCTTT,TRBV2,TRBD1,-,TRBJ1-1
CASSQGGSGGETQYF,TGTGCCAGCAGCCAAGGGGGGTCGGGAGGGGAGACCCAGTACTTC,TRBV4-2,TRBD2,-,TRBJ2-5
CASSLGGQQIYEQYF,TGCGCCAGCAGCTTGGGGGGACAGCAGATCTACGAGCAGTACTTC,TRBV5-1,TRBD1,-,TRBJ2-7
CASSLASADQPQHF,TGTGCCAGCAGCTTAGCGTCCGCAGATCAGCCCCAGCATTTT,TRBV7-2,-,-,TRBJ1-5
CASSPPRQGSYEQYF,TGTGCCAGCTCACCACCGCGACAGGGGTCCTACGAGCAGTACTTC,TRBV18,TRBD1,-,TRBJ2-7
CASSLHRALNEKLFF,TGTGCCAGCAGTCTACACAGAGCCCTTAATGAAAAACTGTTTTTT,TRBV6-5,-,-,TRBJ1-4
CASSYQGASYEQYF,TGTGCCAGCAGTTATCAGGGGGCCTCCTACGAGCAGTACTTC,TRBV6-5,TRBD1,-,TRBJ2-7
CASSSLTITGGNTEAFF,TGTGCCAGCAGTTCCTTAACGATTACAGGGGGCAACACTGAAGCTTTCTTT,TRBV28,TRBD1,-,TRBJ1-1
CASSQQGGRNTGELFF,TGTGCCAGCAGCCAACAGGGGGGGAGAAACACCGGGGAGCTGTTTTTT,TRBV9,-,-,TRBJ2-2
CASSQAGDAGKAFF,TGTGCCAGCAGCCAAGCGGGGGATGCAGGGAAAGCTTTCTTT,TRBV14,-,-,TRBJ1-1
CASSLWLAGGRSTDTQYF,TGCGCCAGCAGCTTGTGGCTAGCGGGGGGGCGGAGCACAGATACGCAGTATTTT,TRBV5-1,TRBD2,once,TRBJ2-3
CASSDRLASYNEQFF,TGCGCCAGCAGTGACCGTCTAGCCTCCTACAATGAGCAGTTCTTC,TRBV10-1,-,-,TRBJ2-1
CASSGGLAVADTQYF,TGTGCCAGCTCTGGGGGACTAGCGGTTGCAGATACGCAGTATTTT,TRBV18,TRBD2,-,TRBJ2-3
CASSLRTSGAKREQYF,TGTGCCAGCAGCTTGAGGACTAGCGGGGCCAAACGGGAGCAGTACTTC,TRBV5-6,TRBD2,-,TRBJ2-7
CASSLDGSYGYTF,TGTGCCAGCAGCTTAGACGGTTCCTATGGCTACACCTTC,TRBV11-2,-,once,TRBJ1-2
CASSGSGRETQYF,TGTGCCAGCAGTGGAAGCGGGAGGGAGACCCAGTACTTC,TRBV25-1,TRBD2,once,TRBJ2-5
CAWSATGDTQYF,TGTGCCTGGAGCGCGACAGGAGATACGCAGTATTTT,TRBV30,-,-,TRBJ2-3
CASSSGLPNTGELFF,TGTGCCAGCAGTTCGGGACTACCTAACACCGGGGAGCTGTTTTTT,TRBV27,TRBD2,-,TRBJ2-2
CASMDMILTNEKLFF,TGTGCCAGCATGGACATGATATTAACTAATGAAAAACTGTTTTTT,TRBV2,-,-,TRBJ1-4
CASSSGTGPAGGQYF,TGTGCCAGCAGCTCCGGGACAGGGCCGGCGGGGGGGCAGTACTTC,TRBV27,-,-,TRBJ2-7
CASSSGSYNSPLHF,TGTGCCAGCAGTTCAGGTTCCTATAATTCACCCCTCCACTTT,TRBV28,-,-,TRBJ1-6
CASSPGTYYNEQFF,TGTGCCAGCAGCCCCGGGACTTACTACAATGAGCAGTTCTTC,TRBV5-6,-,-,TRBJ2-1
CASSFRSNTEAFF,TGTGCCAGCAGCTTTAGGAGTAACACTGAAGCTTTCTTT,TRBV7-2,-,-,TRBJ1-1
CASMGGVYEKLFF,TGTGCCAGCATGGGAGGGGTTTATGAAAAACTGTTTTTT,TRBV28,-,-,TRBJ1-4
CASAWRETYEQYF,TGTGCCAGCGCGTGGCGGGAGACCTACGAGCAGTACTTC,TRBV27,TRBD2,-,TRBJ2-7
CASSLGGAFEQYF,TGTGCCAGCAGTTTAGGGGGGGCTTTTGAGCAGTACTTC,TRBV28,-,once,TRBJ2-5
CATSRETWTGFGYTF,TGTGCCACCAGCAGGGAAACTTGGACAGGGTTTGGCTACACCTTC,TRBV15,TRBD1,-,TRBJ1-2
CASSVGQGFQPQHF,TGTGCCAGCAGCGTAGGACAGGGGTTTCAGCCCCAGCATTTT,TRBV9,TRBD1,-,TRBJ1-5
CASSRERTTGNTIYF,TGTGCCAGCAGCCGCGAACGGACAACTGGAAACACCATATATTTT,TRBV7-9,-,-,TRBJ1-3
CASGAGAGELFF,TGTGCCTCCGGGGCGGGAGCCGGGGAGCTGTTTTTT,TRBV10-3,TRBD2,-,TRBJ2-2
CASTTQGAGSPLHF,TGTGCCAGCACCACCCAGGGGGCGGGTTCACCCCTCCACTTT,TRBV5-4,TRBD1,-,TRBJ1-6
CASSPPWGSTDTQYF,TGTGCCAGCAGCCCGCCTTGGGGCAGCACAGATACGCAGTATTTT,TRBV28,-,-,TRBJ2-3
CASSTRRGGWGETQYF,TGTGCCAGCAGTACCCGTCGGGGGGGGTGGGGGGAGACCCAGTACTTC,TRBV28,TRBD2,-,TRBJ2-5
CASSQDPAGRRNTIYF,TGCGCCAGCAGCCAAGATCCGGCAGGGCGCAGAAACACCATATATTTT,TRBV4-1,-,-,TRBJ1-3
CASSDRDRGRNQPQHF,TGTGCCAGCAGTGACCGGGACAGGGGAAGAAATCAGCCCCAGCATTTT,TRBV5-6,TRBD1,-,TRBJ1-5
CASSQALGGIYGEQFF,TGCGCCAGCAGCCAAGCCTTAGGGGGAATTTATGGTGAGCAGTTCTTC,TRBV4-3,-,-,TRBJ2-1